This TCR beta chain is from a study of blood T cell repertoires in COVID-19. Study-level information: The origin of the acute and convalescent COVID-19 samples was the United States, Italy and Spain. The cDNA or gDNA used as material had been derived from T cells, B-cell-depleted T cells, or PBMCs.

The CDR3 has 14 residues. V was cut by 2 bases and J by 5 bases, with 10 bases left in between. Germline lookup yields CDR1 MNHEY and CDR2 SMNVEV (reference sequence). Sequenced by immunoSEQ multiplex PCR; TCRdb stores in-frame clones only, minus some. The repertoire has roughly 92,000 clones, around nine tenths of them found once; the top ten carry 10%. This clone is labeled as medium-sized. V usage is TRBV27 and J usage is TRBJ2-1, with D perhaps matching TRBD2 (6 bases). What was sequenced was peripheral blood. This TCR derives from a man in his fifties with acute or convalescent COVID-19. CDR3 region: CASSLERADNEQFF. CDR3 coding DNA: TGTGCCAGCAGTTTAGAGCGGGCCGACAATGAGCAGTTCTTC.